This T cell receptor beta chain was retrieved from a study of blood T cell repertoires in COVID-19. Study context: Sources were T cells, B-cell-depleted T cells, or PBMCs; the material itself was cDNA or gDNA.

V shed 5 bases and J 0 bases; nucleotides not matched to a gene: 8. The CDR3 loop spans 16 amino acids. The germline gives CDR1 SGHDT, CDR2 YYEEEE. Sequencing was performed with immunoSEQ multiplex PCR; in TCRdb, only in-frame clones are kept and a portion is missing. This table holds more than 300,000 clones, more than 75% found once. The chain couples TRBV5-6 to TRBJ1-1, with 9 bases that match TRBD1. Material: PBMCs or T cells enriched from blood (not recorded which). The receptor's source is a woman aged 18-30 years who had recovered from COVID-19. The CDR3 protein is CASRPGTGIMNTEAFF. As DNA, the CDR3 is TGTGCCAGCAGACCCGGGACAGGGATCATGAACACTGAAGCTTTCTTT. Drawing the rest from reference TRBV5-6 and TRBJ1-1, the complete variable domain is DAGVTQSPTHLIKTRGQQVTLRCSPKSGHDTVSWYQQALGQGPQFIFQYYEEEERQRGNFPDRFSGHQFPNYSSELNVNALLLGDSALYLCASRPGTGIMNTEAFFGQGTRLTVV.